The rows below give T cell receptor beta chains drawn from one sample of a study of early T cells in non-severe SARS-CoV-2 infection. TCRdb independently ran MiXCR on the 5' RACE reads; one entry per CDR3 protein. The table includes over 60,000 distinct CDR3 sequences, 9.5% to 13% detected once. This material consisted of whole blood, taken at baseline. The receptors originated from an adult who was a healthcare worker with PCR-confirmed SARS-CoV-2 infection or an uninfected control (not recorded which). Both conserved end residues are part of each CDR3. The D gene is left open where the match is weak. Only part of the rows carry a size: once, few, many, or a class if the clone is expanded.

size,J,V,D,DNA,CDR3
few,TRBJ2-1,TRBV7-6,.,TGTGCCAGCAGTTTCAGGGGTAATGAGCAGTTCTTC,CASSFRGNEQFF
.,TRBJ2-3,TRBV20-1,TRBD1,TGCAGTGCTTCGACAGGGGTTAGCACAGATACGCAGTATTTT,CSASTGVSTDTQYF
many,TRBJ1-1,TRBV19,.,TGTGCCAGTAGTATTCCCCTACAAGTTAACACTGAAGCTTTCTTT,CASSIPLQVNTEAFF
many,TRBJ2-5,TRBV29-1,.,TGCAGCGTTGAAGATCGACGGGGCGAGACCCAGTACTTC,CSVEDRRGETQYF
.,TRBJ2-4,TRBV9,.,TGTGCCAGCAGCGTAGAAGGGGGGAACATTCAGTACTTC,CASSVEGGNIQYF
many,TRBJ2-2,TRBV9,.,TGTGCCAGCAGCCCCACCCTGGCGGTAAACACCGGGGAGCTGTTTTTT,CASSPTLAVNTGELFF
many,TRBJ2-1,TRBV30,TRBD2,TGTGCCTGGAGTGTTGGACTAGCGGGGTACAATGAGCAGTTCTTC,CAWSVGLAGYNEQFF
few,TRBJ2-3,TRBV20-1,TRBD1,TGCAGTGCGCCCGGGACAGGGTATGCAGATACGCAGTATTTT,CSAPGTGYADTQYF
few,TRBJ1-1,TRBV10-3,.,TGTGCCATCAGTGAGTCGACTCGGGAGGGACCAACTTTCTTT,CAISESTREGPTFF
.,TRBJ1-2,TRBV6-4,TRBD1,TGTGCCAGCAGTCAGGGACAGGCCTACACCTTC,CASSQGQAYTF
.,TRBJ2-3,TRBV14,.,TGTGCCAGCAGCCAAGGTGGAGGGGAGGCGCAGTATTTT,CASSQGGGEAQYF
many,TRBJ2-3,TRBV2,TRBD2,TGTGCCAGCAGCCGCCAACTAGCGGGGGGTAGAGATACGCAGTATTTT,CASSRQLAGGRDTQYF
few,TRBJ1-4,TRBV7-8,.,TGTGCCAGCAGGAGGATGGCGGATGAAAAACTGTTTTTT,CASRRMADEKLFF
few,TRBJ2-5,TRBV5-5,.,TGTGCCAGCAGCCTGACTAGTGCATTAGAGACCCAGTACTTC,CASSLTSALETQYF
many,TRBJ1-5,TRBV20-1,TRBD1,TGCAGTGCTAGAAGGCAGGGGGTAAGGGGCAATCAGCCCCAGCATTTT,CSARRQGVRGNQPQHF
many,TRBJ1-5,TRBV19,.,TGTGCCACAATGGGACATCGCAATCAGCCCCAGCATTTT,CATMGHRNQPQHF
few,TRBJ2-2,TRBV5-1,.,TGCGCCAGCAGGGCTGAGACAGGTTCCCTAACCGGGGAGCTGTTTTTT,CASRAETGSLTGELFF
many,TRBJ1-5,TRBV19,TRBD1,TGTGCCAGTAATCCGGGGACAGGCCTTCAGCCCCAGCATTTT,CASNPGTGLQPQHF
many,TRBJ1-1,TRBV12-3/TRBV12-4,TRBD1,TGTGCCAGCAGCCGAACAGGGGTTGGGGGCACTGAAGCTTTCTTT,CASSRTGVGGTEAFF
many,TRBJ2-5,TRBV4-3,.,TGCGCCAGCAGCCAAGATTGGGGAGTCCAAGAGACCCAGTACTTC,CASSQDWGVQETQYF
.,TRBJ2-3,TRBV6-1,TRBD1,TGTGCCAGCAGCGGACATACAGGGGGCACAGATACGCAGTATTTT,CASSGHTGGTDTQYF
.,TRBJ2-1,TRBV5-1,.,TGCGCCAGCAGCTTGGCAGGAGATCACTACAATGAGCAGTTCTTC,CASSLAGDHYNEQFF